This TCR beta chain is from a study of graft-versus-host responses after intestinal transplantation. This CDR3 is 14 amino acids long. V lost 1 base and J 3 bases, leaving 10 bases between the germline ends. Germline lookup yields CDR1 SEHNR and CDR2 FQNEAQ (reference sequence). The method was immunoSEQ multiplex PCR; TCRdb's version includes in-frame clones alone and lacks a portion of them. The sample carries 77,000 or so clones, approximately 93% recorded once. Worth noting for this clone: The antigen is unknown.

The sample was unstimulated CD8+ T cells sorted from spleen or lymph node cells, taken before intestinal transplant. The rearrangement links TRBV7-9 to TRBJ2-7; D is unresolved. The receptor was derived from a human donor who received an intestinal transplant. CDR3 nucleotides: TGTGCCAGCAGCTTAGGCGGTGTGGACTACGAGCAGTACTTC. It codes for CASSLGGVDYEQYF.